This TCR beta chain emerged from a study of tissue T cells after allogeneic stem cell transplantation. Study-wide points: Shared clones across patients were few; motif clustering revealed tissue-specific shared signatures. Only a limited share of tissue TCRs appeared in blood or spleen.

Germline CDR1 NSHNY, CDR2 SYGAGN. The CDR3 has 12 amino acids. V was clipped by 5 bases and J by 7 bases; unmatched bases: 4. About this clone: Its target is not known. The gene names here belong to mouse. Read data end 1 residue before the CDR3 end; the end is taken from the germline J gene.

The time point: mouse harvest day 7 after allogeneic transplant. Mouse grafts combined 10^7 T-cell-depleted bone marrow cells with 10^6 splenic CD5+ T cells. Repertoires were generated with immunoSEQ multiplex PCR, while TCRdb's copy carries only in-frame clones and drops some. The sample includes 9,500 or so clones, roughly two fifths of them seen just once. The V call is TRBV13-1, the J call TRBJ2-7; 9 bases align to TRBD2. Sequenced: skin. This sequence originates from a female BALB/c mouse given C57BL/6 T cells with graft-versus-host disease after an allogeneic hematopoietic cell transplant. The CDR3 here is CASRSGLGEQYF. The CDR3 bases that were read are TGTGCCAGCAGGTCGGGACTGGGAGAACAGTAC.